These T cell receptor beta chains were read from a single sample in a study of cytomegalovirus exposure and HLA in healthy donors. Clones were read by immunoSEQ multiplex PCR, and TCRdb kept only the in-frame ones, dropping some. In the table there are 65,000 to 85,000 clones, 95% of which are singletons. The sample was PBMCs. These receptors were taken from a woman aged 18-35 years in good health and CMV-seronegative. Both conserved end residues are part of each CDR3. The order of the fields is clone size, V gene, D gene, J gene, CDR3 protein, CDR3 DNA. A D gene is named only where the DNA matches it firmly. Only part of the rows carry a size: once, few, many, or a class if the clone is expanded.

few,TRBV10-1,TRBD1,TRBJ1-5,CAPRMSTGVSVRGNQPQHF,TGCGCCCCGAGGATGTCGACAGGGGTATCGGTAAGGGGCAATCAGCCCCAGCATTTT
-,TRBV6-5,TRBD1,TRBJ2-7,CASSLGQGGFSHEQYF,TGTGCCAGCAGTTTAGGACAGGGGGGTTTTTCCCACGAGCAGTACTTC
once,TRBV2,TRBD1,TRBJ1-1,CARWTTGGLMNTEAFF,TGTGCCAGGTGGACGACAGGGGGACTCATGAACACTGAAGCTTTCTTT
-,TRBV11-2,-,TRBJ2-7,CASSLVAGPSAGEQYF,TGTGCCAGCAGCTTAGTAGCAGGGCCCTCGGCCGGCGAGCAGTACTTC
-,TRBV7-2,TRBD2,TRBJ2-3,CASSLAGLAGSTDTQYF,TGTGCCAGCAGCTTAGCAGGGCTAGCGGGGAGCACAGATACGCAGTATTTT
once,TRBV28,TRBD1,TRBJ2-2,CASSRLGQGNTGELFF,TGTGCCAGCAGCCGACTCGGACAGGGGAACACCGGGGAGCTGTTTTTT
-,TRBV19,-,TRBJ2-6,CASLLRGTANSGANVLTF,TGTGCCAGCCTCCTCCGGGGGACCGCGAACTCTGGGGCCAACGTCCTGACTTTC
-,TRBV5-5,TRBD1,TRBJ1-4,CASSQTGEAKLFF,TGTGCCAGCAGCCAGACAGGGGAGGCAAAACTGTTTTTT
once,TRBV14,-,TRBJ2-7,CARTRDSTTYEQYF,TGTGCCAGAACCCGGGACTCCACTACCTACGAGCAGTACTTC
-,TRBV15,TRBD2,TRBJ2-3,CATSRDGGGRGTQYF,TGTGCCACCAGCAGAGATGGGGGGGGAAGAGGTACGCAGTATTTT
-,TRBV14,-,TRBJ1-4,CASSQGGGEKLFF,TGTGCCAGCAGCCAAGGGGGCGGTGAAAAACTGTTTTTT
-,TRBV25-1,-,TRBJ1-2,CASSPDYGYTF,TGTGCCAGCAGTCCGGACTATGGCTACACCTTC
-,TRBV2,TRBD2,TRBJ2-1,CASRRLAVNNEQFF,TGTGCCAGCCGACGACTAGCGGTGAACAATGAGCAGTTCTTC
few,TRBV4-3,-,TRBJ2-6,CASTLKGAGANVLTF,TGCGCCAGCACCTTAAAGGGGGCTGGGGCCAACGTCCTGACTTTC
few,TRBV2,-,TRBJ1-4,CASSEAEFPNEKLFF,TGTGCCAGCAGTGAAGCCGAGTTCCCTAATGAAAAACTGTTTTTT
-,TRBV28,TRBD2,TRBJ2-7,CASNSGRAGDEQYF,TGTGCCAGCAACTCGGGGAGGGCCGGCGACGAGCAGTACTTC
-,TRBV27,-,TRBJ2-1,CASSWTEGDNEQFF,TGTGCCAGCAGTTGGACTGAGGGAGACAATGAGCAGTTCTTC
-,TRBV5-8,-,TRBJ1-2,CASSLDKWTDTRSYGYTF,TGTGCCAGCAGCTTGGACAAATGGACGGACACCCGTAGCTATGGCTACACCTTC
-,TRBV5-1,-,TRBJ1-4,CASSLAATSGRGEKLFF,TGCGCCAGCAGCTTGGCAGCCACCAGTGGGAGAGGTGAAAAACTGTTTTTT
once,TRBV7-9,-,TRBJ1-3,CASSPRRLSGNTIYF,TGTGCCAGCAGCCCTAGACGACTCTCTGGAAACACCATATATTTT
-,TRBV6-1,-,TRBJ2-5,CATNEGGGGVDETQYF,TGTGCCACCAATGAAGGGGGGGGAGGGGTCGATGAGACCCAGTACTTC
-,TRBV7-9,-,TRBJ2-6,CASSLAGYSGANVLTF,TGTGCCAGCAGCTTGGCAGGGTACTCTGGGGCCAACGTCCTGACTTTC
-,TRBV7-2,-,TRBJ2-7,CASSSVGLETYEQYF,TGTGCCAGCAGCTCAGTGGGACTTGAGACCTACGAGCAGTACTTC
-,TRBV5-6,TRBD1,TRBJ1-6,CASSRRTGSSYNSPLHF,TGTGCCAGCAGCCGCCGGACAGGTAGCTCCTATAATTCACCCCTCCACTTT
-,TRBV5-1,-,TRBJ2-5,CASSLMFGAQETQYF,TGCGCCAGCAGCTTGATGTTCGGAGCCCAAGAGACCCAGTACTTC
-,TRBV10-2,-,TRBJ1-3,CASMREGDRSGNTIYF,TGCGCCAGCATGCGAGAGGGGGACCGCTCTGGAAACACCATATATTTT
once,TRBV11-2,-,TRBJ2-1,CASSLAGASEQFF,TGTGCCAGCAGCTTAGCAGGGGCTAGCGAGCAGTTCTTC
-,TRBV5-8,-,TRBJ1-5,CASSLGGQLDSNQPQHF,TGTGCCAGCAGCTTGGGAGGACAGCTCGATAGCAATCAGCCCCAGCATTTT
-,TRBV4-3,-,TRBJ2-1,CASSQGRGELTYNEQFF,TGCGCCAGCAGCCAAGGCAGGGGGGAATTGACCTACAATGAGCAGTTCTTC
-,TRBV5-5,-,TRBJ1-1,CASSFSGNTEAFF,TGTGCCAGCAGCTTCTCAGGAAACACTGAAGCTTTCTTT
-,TRBV2,-,TRBJ2-4,CASSDLGAKNIQYF,TGTGCCAGCAGCGACTTAGGAGCCAAAAACATTCAGTACTTC
-,TRBV5-1,-,TRBJ1-6,CASSLLARGRAYNSPLHF,TGCGCCAGCAGCTTGTTAGCGCGGGGCAGGGCCTATAATTCACCCCTCCACTTT
-,TRBV28,-,TRBJ1-4,CASSPSPGGSEKLFF,TGTGCCAGCAGTCCCTCCCCGGGGGGGAGTGAAAAACTGTTTTTT
-,TRBV27,-,TRBJ2-7,CASSTGSYEQYF,TGTGCCAGCTCGACGGGGTCCTACGAGCAGTACTTC
-,TRBV4-1,TRBD2,TRBJ2-3,CASSRGLAGAGAQGDTQYF,TGCGCCAGCAGCCGCGGACTAGCGGGGGCGGGAGCACAGGGGGATACGCAGTATTTT